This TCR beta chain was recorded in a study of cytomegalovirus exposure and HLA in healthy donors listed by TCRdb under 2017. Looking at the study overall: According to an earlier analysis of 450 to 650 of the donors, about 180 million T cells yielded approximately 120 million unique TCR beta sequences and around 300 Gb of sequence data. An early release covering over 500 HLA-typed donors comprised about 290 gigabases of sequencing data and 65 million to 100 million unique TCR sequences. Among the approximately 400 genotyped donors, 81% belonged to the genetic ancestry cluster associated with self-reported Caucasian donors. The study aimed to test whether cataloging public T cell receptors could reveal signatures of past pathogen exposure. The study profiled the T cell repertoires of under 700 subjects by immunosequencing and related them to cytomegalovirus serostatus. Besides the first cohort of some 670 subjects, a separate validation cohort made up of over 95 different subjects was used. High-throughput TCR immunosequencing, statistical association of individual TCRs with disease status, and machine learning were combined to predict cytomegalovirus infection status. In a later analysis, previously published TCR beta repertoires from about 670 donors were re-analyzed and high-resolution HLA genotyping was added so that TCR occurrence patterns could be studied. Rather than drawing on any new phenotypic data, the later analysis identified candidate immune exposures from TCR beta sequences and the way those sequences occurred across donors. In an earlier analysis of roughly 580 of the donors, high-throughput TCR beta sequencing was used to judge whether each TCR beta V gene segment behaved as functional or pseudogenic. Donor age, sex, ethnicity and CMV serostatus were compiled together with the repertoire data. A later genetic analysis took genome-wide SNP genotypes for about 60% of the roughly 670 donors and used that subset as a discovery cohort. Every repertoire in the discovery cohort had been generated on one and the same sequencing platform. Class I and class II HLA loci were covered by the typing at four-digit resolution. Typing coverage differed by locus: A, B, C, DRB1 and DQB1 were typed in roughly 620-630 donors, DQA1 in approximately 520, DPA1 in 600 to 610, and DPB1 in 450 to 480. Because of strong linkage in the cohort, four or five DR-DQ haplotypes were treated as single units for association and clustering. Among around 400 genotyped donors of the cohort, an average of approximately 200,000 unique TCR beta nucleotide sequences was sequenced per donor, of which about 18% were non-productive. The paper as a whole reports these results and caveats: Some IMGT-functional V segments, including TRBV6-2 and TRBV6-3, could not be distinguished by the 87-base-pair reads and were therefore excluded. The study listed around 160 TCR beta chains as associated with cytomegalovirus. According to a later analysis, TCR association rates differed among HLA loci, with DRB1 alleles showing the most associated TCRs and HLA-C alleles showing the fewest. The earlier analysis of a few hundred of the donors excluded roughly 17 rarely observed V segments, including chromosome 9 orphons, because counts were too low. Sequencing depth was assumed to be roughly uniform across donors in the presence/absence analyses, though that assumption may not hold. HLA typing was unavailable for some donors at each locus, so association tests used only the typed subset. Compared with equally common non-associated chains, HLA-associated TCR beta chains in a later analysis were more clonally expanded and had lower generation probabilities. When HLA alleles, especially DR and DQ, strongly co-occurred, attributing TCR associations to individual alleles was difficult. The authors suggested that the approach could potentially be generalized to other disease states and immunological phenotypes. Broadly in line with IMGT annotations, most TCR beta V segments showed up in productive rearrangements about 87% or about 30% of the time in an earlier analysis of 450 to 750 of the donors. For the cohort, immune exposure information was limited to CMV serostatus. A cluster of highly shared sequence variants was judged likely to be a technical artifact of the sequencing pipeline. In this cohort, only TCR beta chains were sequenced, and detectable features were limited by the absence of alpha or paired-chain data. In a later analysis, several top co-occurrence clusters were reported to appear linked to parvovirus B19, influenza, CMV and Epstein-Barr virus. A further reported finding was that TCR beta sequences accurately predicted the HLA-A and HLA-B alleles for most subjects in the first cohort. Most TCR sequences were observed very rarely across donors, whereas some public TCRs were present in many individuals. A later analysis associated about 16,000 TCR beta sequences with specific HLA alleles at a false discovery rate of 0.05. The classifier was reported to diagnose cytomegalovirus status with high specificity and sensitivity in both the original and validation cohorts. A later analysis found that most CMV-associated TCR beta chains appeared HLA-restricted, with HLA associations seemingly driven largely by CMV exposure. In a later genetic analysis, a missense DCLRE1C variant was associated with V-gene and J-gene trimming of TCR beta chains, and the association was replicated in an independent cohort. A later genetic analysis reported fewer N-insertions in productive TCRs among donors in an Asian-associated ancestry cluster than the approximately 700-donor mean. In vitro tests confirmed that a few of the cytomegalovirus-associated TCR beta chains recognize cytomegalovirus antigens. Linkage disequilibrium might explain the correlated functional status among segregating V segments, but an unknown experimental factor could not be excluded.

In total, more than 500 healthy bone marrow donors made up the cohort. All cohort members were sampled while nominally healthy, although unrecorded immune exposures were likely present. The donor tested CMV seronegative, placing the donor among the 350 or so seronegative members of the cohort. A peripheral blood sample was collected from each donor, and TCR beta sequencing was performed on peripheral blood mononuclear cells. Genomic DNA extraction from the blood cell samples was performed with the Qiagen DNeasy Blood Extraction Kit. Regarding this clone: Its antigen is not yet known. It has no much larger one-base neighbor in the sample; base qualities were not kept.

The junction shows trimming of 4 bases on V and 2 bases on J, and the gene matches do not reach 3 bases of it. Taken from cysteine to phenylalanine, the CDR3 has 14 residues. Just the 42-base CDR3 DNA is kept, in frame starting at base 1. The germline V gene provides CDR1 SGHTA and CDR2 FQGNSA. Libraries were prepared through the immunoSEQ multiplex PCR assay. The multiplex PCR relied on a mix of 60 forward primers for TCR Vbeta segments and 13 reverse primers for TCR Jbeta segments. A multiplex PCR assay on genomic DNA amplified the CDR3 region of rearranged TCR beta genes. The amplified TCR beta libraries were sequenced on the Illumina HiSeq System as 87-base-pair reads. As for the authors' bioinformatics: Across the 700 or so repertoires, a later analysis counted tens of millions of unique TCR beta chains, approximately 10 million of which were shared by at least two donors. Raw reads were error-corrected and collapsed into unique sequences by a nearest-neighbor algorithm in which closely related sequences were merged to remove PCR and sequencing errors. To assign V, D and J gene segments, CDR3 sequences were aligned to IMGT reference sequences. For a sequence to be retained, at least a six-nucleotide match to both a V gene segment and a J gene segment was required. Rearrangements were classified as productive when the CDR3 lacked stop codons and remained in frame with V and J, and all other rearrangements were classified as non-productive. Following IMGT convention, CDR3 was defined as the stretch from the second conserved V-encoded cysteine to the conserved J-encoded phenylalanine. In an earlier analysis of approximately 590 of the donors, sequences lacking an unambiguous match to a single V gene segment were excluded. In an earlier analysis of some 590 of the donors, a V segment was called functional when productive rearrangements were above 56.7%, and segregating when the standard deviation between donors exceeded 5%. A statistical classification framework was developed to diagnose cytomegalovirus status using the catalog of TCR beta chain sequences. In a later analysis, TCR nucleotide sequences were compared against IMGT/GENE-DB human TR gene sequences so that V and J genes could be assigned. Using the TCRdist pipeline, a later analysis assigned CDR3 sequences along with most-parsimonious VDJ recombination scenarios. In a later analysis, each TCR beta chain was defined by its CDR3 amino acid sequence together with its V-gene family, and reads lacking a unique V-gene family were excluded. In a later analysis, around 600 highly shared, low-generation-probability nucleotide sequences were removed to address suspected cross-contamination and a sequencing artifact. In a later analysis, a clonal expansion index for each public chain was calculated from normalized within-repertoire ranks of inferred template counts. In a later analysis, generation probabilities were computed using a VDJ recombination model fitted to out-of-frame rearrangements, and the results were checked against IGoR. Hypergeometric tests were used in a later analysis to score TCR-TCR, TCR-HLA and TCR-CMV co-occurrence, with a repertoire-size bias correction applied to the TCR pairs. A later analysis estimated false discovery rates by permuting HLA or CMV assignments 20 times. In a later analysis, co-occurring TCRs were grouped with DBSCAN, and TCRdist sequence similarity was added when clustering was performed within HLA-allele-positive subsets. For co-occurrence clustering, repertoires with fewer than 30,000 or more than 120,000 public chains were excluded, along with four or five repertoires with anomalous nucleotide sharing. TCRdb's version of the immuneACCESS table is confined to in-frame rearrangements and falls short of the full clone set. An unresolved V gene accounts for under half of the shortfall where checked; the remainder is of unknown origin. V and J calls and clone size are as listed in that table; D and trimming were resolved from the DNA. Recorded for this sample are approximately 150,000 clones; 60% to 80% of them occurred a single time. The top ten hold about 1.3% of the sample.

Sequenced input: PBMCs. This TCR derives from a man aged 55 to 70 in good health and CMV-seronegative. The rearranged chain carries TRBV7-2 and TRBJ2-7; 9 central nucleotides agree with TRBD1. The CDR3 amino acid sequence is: CASSSGQGAYEQYF. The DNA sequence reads TGTGCCAGCAGCTCGGGACAGGGAGCCTACGAGCAGTACTTC.